The text below deals with one TCR beta chain. Its specificity is not known. The CDR3 covers 16 residues. Trimming removed 0 bases at V and 6 bases at J, with 16 bases between. Germline V CDR1 and CDR2: SGHAT, FQNNGV. The data were obtained in a study of response to subunit inactivated influenza vaccine. Points from the study as a whole: Each seasonal flu vaccination may recruit only limited new T cells, authors suggested.

TCRdb reprocessed the RT-PCR reads via MiXCR and lists one record per CDR3 protein. Of hundreds of thousands of distinct CDR3 sequences in the sample, about 15% were seen once. The chain recombines TRBV11-2 with TRBJ2-3, with D perhaps matching TRBD1 (6 bases). Here the sequenced sample was PBMCs from blood, taken 14 days before vaccination. The clonotype comes from a man aged 45 to 65 who received an inactivated influenza vaccine. CDR3 sequence: CASSLDLGHAADTQYF. In nucleotides, the CDR3 is TGTGCCAGCAGCTTAGATCTGGGACACGCCGCGGATACGCAGTATTTT.